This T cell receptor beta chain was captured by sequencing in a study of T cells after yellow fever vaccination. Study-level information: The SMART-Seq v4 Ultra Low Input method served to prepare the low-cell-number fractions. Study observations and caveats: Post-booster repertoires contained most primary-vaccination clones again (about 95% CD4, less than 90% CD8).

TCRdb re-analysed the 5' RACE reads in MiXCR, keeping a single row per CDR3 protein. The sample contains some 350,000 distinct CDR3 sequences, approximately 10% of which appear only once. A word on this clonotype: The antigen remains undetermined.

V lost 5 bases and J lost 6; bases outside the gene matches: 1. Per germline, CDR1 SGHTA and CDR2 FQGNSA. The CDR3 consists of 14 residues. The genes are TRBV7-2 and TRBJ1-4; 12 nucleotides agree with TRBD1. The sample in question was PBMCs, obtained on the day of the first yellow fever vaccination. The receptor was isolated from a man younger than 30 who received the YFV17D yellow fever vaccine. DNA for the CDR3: TGTGCCAGCAGCGGGGACAGGGGGCATGAAAAACTGTTTTTT. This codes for CASSGDRGHEKLFF.